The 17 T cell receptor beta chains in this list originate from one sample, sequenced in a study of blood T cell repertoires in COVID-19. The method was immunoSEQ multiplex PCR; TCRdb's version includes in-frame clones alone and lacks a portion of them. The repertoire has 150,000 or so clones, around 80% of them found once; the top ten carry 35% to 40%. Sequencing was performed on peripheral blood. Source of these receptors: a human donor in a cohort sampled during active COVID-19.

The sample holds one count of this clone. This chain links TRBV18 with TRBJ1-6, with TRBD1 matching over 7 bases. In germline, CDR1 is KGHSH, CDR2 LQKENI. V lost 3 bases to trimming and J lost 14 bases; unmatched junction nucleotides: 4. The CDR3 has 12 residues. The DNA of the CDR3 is TGTGCCAGCTCACCCGGGACAGTCACCCTCCACTTT. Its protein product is CASSPGTVTLHF.

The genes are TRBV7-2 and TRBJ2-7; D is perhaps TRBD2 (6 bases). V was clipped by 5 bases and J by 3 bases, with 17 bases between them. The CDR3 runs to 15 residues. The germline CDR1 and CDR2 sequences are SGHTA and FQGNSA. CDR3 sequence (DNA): TGTGCCAGCAGCCAAGGTGGGGACTTTTTCTACGAGCAGTACTTC. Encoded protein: CASSQGGDFFYEQYF.

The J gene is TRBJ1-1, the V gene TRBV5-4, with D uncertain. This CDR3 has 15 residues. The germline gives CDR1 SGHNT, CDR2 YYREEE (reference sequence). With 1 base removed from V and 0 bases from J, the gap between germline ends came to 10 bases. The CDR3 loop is CASSLRRELNTEAFF. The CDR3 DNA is TGTGCCAGCAGCTTGAGGAGGGAATTGAACACTGAAGCTTTCTTT.

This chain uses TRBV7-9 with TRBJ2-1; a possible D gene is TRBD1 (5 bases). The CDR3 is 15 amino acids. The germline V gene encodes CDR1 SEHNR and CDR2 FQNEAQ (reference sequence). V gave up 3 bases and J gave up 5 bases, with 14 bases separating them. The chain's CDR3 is CASSLRQGVDNEQFF. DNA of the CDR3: TGTGCCAGCAGCTTGCGCCAAGGGGTCGACAATGAGCAGTTCTTC.

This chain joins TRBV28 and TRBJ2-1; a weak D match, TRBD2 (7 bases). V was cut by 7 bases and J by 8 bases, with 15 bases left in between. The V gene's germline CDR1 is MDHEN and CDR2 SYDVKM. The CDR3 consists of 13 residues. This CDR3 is CASIVRGGDEQFF. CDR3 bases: TGTGCCAGCATCGTAAGGGGGGGTGATGAGCAGTTCTTC.

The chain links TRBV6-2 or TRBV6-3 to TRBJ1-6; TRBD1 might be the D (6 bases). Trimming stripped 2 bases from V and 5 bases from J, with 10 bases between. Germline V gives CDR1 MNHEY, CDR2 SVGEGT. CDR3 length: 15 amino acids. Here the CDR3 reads CASSYRGAHNSPLHF. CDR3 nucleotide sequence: TGTGCCAGCAGTTACCGGGGGGCCCATAATTCACCCCTCCACTTT.

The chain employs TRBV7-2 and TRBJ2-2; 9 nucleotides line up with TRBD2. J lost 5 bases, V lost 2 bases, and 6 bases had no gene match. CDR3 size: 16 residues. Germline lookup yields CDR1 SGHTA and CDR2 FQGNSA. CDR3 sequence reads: CASSLNSLAGTGELFF. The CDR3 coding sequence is TGTGCCAGCAGCTTAAATTCCCTAGCGGGGACCGGGGAGCTGTTTTTT. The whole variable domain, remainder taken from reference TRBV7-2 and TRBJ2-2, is GAGVSQSPSNKVTEKGKDVELRCDPISGHTALYWYRQSLGQGLEFLIYFQGNSAPDKSGLPSDRFSAERTGGSVSTLTIQRTQQEDSAVYLCASSLNSLAGTGELFFGEGSRLTVL.

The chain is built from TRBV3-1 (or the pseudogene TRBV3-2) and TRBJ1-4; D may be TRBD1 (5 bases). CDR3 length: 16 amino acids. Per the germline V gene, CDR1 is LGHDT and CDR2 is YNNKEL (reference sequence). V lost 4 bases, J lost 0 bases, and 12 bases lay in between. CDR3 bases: TGTGCCAGCAGCCGCAGTGGGGGGGCAACTAATGAAAAACTGTTTTTT. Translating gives CASSRSGGATNEKLFF.

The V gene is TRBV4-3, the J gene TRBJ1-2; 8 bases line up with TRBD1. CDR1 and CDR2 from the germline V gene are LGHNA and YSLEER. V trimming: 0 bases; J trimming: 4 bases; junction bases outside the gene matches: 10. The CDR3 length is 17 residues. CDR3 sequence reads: CASSQDRGQGLGYGYTF. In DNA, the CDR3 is TGCGCCAGCAGCCAAGATCGAGGACAGGGTTTGGGCTATGGCTACACCTTC.

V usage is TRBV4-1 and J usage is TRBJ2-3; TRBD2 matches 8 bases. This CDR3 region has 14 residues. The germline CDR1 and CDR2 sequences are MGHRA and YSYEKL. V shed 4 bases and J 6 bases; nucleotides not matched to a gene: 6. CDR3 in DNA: TGCGCCAGCAGCCCCGGGACTAGGGCGGATACGCAGTATTTT. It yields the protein CASSPGTRADTQYF.

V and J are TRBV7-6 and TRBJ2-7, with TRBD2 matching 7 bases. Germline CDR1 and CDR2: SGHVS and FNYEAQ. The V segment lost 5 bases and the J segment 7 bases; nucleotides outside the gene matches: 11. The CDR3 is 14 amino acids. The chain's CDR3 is CASSDRGIGGEQYF. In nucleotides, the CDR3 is TGTGCCAGCAGCGACCGGGGGATCGGGGGGGAGCAGTACTTC.

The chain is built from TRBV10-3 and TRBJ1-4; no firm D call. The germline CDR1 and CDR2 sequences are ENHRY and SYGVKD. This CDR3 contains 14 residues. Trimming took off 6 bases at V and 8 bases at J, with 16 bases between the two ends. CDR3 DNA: TGTGCCATCAGCGAGAACGGGGATGGGGAAAAACTGTTTTTT. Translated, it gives CAISENGDGEKLFF.

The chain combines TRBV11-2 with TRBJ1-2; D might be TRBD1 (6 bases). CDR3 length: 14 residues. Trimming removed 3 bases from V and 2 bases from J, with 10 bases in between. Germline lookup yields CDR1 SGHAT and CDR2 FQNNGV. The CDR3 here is CASSFSGQNYGYTF. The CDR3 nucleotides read TGTGCCAGCAGCTTCTCGGGACAAAACTATGGCTACACCTTC.

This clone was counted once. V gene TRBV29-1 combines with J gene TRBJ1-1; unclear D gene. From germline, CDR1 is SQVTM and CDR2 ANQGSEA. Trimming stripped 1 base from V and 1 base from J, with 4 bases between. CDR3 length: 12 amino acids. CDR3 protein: CSVEGQNTEAFF. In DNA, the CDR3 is TGCAGCGTTGAAGGGCAGAACACTGAAGCTTTCTTT.

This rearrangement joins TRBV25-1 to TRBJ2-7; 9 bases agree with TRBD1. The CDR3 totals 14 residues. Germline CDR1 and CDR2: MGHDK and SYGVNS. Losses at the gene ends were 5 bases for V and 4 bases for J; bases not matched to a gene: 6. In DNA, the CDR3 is TGTGCCAGCAGTAACGAACAGGGGGCTTACGAGCAGTACTTC. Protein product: CASSNEQGAYEQYF.

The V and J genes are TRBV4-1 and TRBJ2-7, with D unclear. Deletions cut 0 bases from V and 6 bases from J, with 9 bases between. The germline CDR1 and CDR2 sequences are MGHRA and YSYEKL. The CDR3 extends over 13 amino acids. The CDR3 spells CASSQDPGSEQYF. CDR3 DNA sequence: TGCGCCAGCAGCCAAGACCCGGGTAGCGAGCAGTACTTC.

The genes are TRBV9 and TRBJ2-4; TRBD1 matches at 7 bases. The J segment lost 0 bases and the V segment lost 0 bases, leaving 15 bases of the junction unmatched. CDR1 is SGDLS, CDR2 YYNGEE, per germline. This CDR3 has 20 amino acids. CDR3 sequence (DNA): TGTGCCAGCAGCGTAGGGGACAGCCATCGGTCATATTTAGCCAAAAACATTCAGTACTTC. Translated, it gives CASSVGDSHRSYLAKNIQYF.